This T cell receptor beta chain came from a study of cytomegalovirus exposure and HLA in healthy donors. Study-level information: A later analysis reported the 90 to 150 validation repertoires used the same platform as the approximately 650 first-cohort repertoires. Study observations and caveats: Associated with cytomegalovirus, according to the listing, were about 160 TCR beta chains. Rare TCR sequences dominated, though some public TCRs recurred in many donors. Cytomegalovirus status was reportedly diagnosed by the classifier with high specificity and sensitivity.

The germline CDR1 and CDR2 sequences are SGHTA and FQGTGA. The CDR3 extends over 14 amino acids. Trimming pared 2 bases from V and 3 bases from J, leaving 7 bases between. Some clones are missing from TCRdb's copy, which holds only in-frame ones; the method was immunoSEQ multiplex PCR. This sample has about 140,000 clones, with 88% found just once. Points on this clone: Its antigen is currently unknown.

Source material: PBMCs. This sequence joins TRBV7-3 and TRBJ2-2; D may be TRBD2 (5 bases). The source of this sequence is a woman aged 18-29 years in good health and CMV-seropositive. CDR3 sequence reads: CASSLGLDTGELFF. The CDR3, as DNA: TGTGCCAGCAGCTTAGGACTGGACACCGGGGAGCTGTTTTTT.